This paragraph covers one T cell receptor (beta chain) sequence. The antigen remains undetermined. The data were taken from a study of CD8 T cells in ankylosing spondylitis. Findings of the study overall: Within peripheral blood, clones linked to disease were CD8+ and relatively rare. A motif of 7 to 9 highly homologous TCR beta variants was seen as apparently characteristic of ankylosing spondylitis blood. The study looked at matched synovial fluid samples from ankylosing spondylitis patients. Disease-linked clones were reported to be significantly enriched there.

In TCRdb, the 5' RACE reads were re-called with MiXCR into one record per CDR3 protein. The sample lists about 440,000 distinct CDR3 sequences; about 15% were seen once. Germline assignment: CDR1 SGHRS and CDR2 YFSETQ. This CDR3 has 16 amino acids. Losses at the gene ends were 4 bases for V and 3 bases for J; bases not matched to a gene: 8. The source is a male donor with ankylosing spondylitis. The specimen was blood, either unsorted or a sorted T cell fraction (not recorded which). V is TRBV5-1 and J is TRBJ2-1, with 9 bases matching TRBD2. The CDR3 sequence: CASSQRGDLYYNEQFF. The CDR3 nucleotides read TGCGCCAGCAGCCAGCGGGGGGACCTCTACTACAATGAGCAGTTCTTC.